These 32 T cell receptor beta chains were all obtained from the same sample, sequenced in a study of T cells in localized non-small cell lung cancer. TCRdb keeps only in-frame clones here, not all; method: immunoSEQ multiplex PCR. The sample holds some 51,000 clones, approximately 90% seen once. The specimen was peripheral blood, collected before any cancer treatment. The receptors derive from a woman aged 35-75 years with stage I lung adenocarcinoma.

The gene calls are TRBV30 and TRBJ1-2; maybe TRBD1 (6 bases). CDR3 length: 14 residues. Germline V lookup: CDR1 GTSNPN, CDR2 SVGIG (reference sequence). The germline V and J ends were trimmed by 0 bases and 7 bases, with 15 bases remaining between them. DNA for the CDR3: TGTGCCTGGAGTGTGACAAGGGGGTACCGTGGCTACACCTTC. It encodes CAWSVTRGYRGYTF.

This chain connects TRBV19 to TRBJ2-3, with TRBD2 matching 7 bases. Germline trimming cut 6 bases from V and 4 bases from J; bases unmatched to any gene: 7. Germline lookup yields CDR1 LNHDA and CDR2 SQIVND (reference sequence). The CDR3 loop spans 14 amino acids. CDR3 in DNA: TGTGCCAGTAGCCGGACTAGGGTGGCAGATACGCAGTATTTT. Translation: CASSRTRVADTQYF.

This rearrangement joins TRBV5-6 to TRBJ2-5, with unresolved D. The CDR3 extends over 13 amino acids. V was cut by 1 base and J by 1 base, with 5 bases left in between. Germline CDR1 reads SGHDT; CDR2 reads YYEEEE. The CDR3 protein is CASSLLLQETQYF. The CDR3 DNA follows: TGTGCCAGCAGCTTGCTACTCCAAGAGACCCAGTACTTC.

This chain links TRBV10-3 with TRBJ2-4; possible D gene TRBD1, 7 bases. Looked up from germline, CDR1 is ENHRY and CDR2 is SYGVKD. V lost 2 bases, J lost 0 bases, and 26 bases lay in between. This CDR3 comprises 21 residues. The CDR3 protein is CAISEGIGRQGSMGAKNIQYF. The CDR3 DNA follows: TGTGCCATCAGTGAGGGGATCGGGAGACAGGGAAGTATGGGAGCCAAAAACATTCAGTACTTC.

The chain employs TRBV6-6 and TRBJ2-2, with TRBD1 matching over 9 bases. CDR1 and CDR2 from the germline V gene are MNHNY and SVGAGI (reference sequence). This CDR3 region has 14 residues. J lost 0 bases, V lost 8 bases, and 1 base had no gene match. CDR3 in DNA: TGTGCCAGCTGGGACAGGGCGAACACCGGGGAGCTGTTTTTT. Protein: CASWDRANTGELFF.

The gene calls are TRBV5-1 and TRBJ2-1, with TRBD1 identical over 7 bases. Trimming cost V 3 bases and J 2 bases; bases outside gene matches: 5. CDR3 size: 15 residues. Per germline, CDR1 SGHRS and CDR2 YFSETQ. The CDR3 loop is CASSWDSPTYNEQFF. As DNA, the CDR3 is TGCGCCAGCAGCTGGGACAGTCCTACCTACAATGAGCAGTTCTTC. Variable domain in full (rest from reference TRBV5-1 and TRBJ2-1): KAGVTQTPRYLIKTRGQQVTLSCSPISGHRSVSWYQQTPGQGLQFLFEYFSETQRNKGNFPGRFSGRQFSNSRSEMNVSTLELGDSALYLCASSWDSPTYNEQFFGPGTRLTVL.

The J gene is TRBJ1-5, the V gene TRBV19; D is undetermined. V lost 3 bases, J lost 1 base, and 10 bases lay in between. Germline V CDR1 and CDR2: LNHDA, SQIVND (reference sequence). This CDR3 region has 15 residues. CDR3 coding DNA: TGTGCCAGTAGTATGTCGGGGAAGAGCAATCAGCCCCAGCATTTT. This sequence encodes CASSMSGKSNQPQHF.

V gene TRBV6-6 combines with J gene TRBJ1-6; 8 bases map to TRBD1. This CDR3 has 15 amino acids. CDR1 MNHNY and CDR2 SVGAGI come from the germline V gene (reference sequence). V lost 5 bases, J lost 7 bases, and 7 bases stayed unmatched. The DNA of the CDR3 is TGTGCCAGCAGTCTCGGACAGGGAACCAATTCACCCCTCCACTTT. It translates to CASSLGQGTNSPLHF.

The gene calls are TRBV6-1 and TRBJ1-2; unclear D gene. CDR3 length: 13 amino acids. Germline loops: CDR1 MNHNS, CDR2 SASEGT. V lost 1 base and J lost 5, with 8 bases in between. The CDR3 nucleotides are TGTGCCAGCAGTGAAGGAAGGGTTTATGGCTACACCTTC. Protein product: CASSEGRVYGYTF.

The V gene is TRBV5-1, the J gene TRBJ1-3; 7 bases agree with TRBD1. Germline CDR1 SGHRS, CDR2 YFSETQ. The J segment lost 4 bases and the V segment lost 3 bases, leaving 10 bases of the junction unmatched. The CDR3 runs 16 residues. The CDR3 bases are TGCGCCAGCAGCTCCTCGGAGGGGGCGAGGGGAAACACCATATATTTT. Translation: CASSSSEGARGNTIYF.

The chain links TRBV7-2 to TRBJ1-3, with D hard to call. This CDR3 is 14 amino acids long. Trimming removed 5 bases at V and 1 base at J, with 9 bases between. The germline V gene has CDR1 SGHTA and CDR2 FQGNSA. The CDR3 DNA follows: TGTGCCAGCAGCCTACCAGGTTCTGGAAACACCATATATTTT. This encodes CASSLPGSGNTIYF.

The rearrangement joins TRBV5-4 to TRBJ2-7, with 9 bases that match TRBD2. Looked up from germline, CDR1 is SGHNT and CDR2 is YYREEE (reference sequence). Trimming at V came to 0 bases and at J to 4 bases, leaving 5 bases not matched to a gene. This CDR3 has 15 residues. CDR3 nucleotides: TGTGCCAGCAGCTTGGCTGGTAGCGGGGGTTACGAGCAGTACTTC. Its protein is CASSLAGSGGYEQYF. Supplemented by reference TRBV5-4 and TRBJ2-7, the full variable domain reads ETGVTQSPTHLIKTRGQQVTLRCSSQSGHNTVSWYQQALGQGPQFIFQYYREEENGRGNFPPRFSGLQFPNYSSELNVNALELDDSALYLCASSLAGSGGYEQYFGPGTRLTVT.

The J gene is TRBJ2-1, the V gene TRBV6-4; 10 positions match TRBD2. Germline CDR1 is MRHNA and CDR2 is SNTAGT. V lost 6 bases, J lost 6 bases, and 8 bases stayed unmatched. This CDR3 has 15 amino acids. The DNA of the CDR3 is TGTGCCAGCAGCGAAAGCGGGGGGGCCGGCAATGAGCAGTTCTTC. It is translated as CASSESGGAGNEQFF.

In its sample, this clone was seen a few times. The chain links TRBV11-2 to TRBJ2-1, with D tentatively TRBD2 (5 bases). The length of the CDR3 is 13 residues. The germline V gene encodes CDR1 SGHAT and CDR2 FQNNGV. V lost 4 bases and J 7 bases, leaving 11 bases between the germline ends. The CDR3 region has the DNA TGTGCCAGCAGCTCAAACCGACTAAATGAGCAGTTCTTC. It yields the protein CASSSNRLNEQFF.

This clone was seen a few times. The chain links TRBV30 to TRBJ1-5; 10 positions match TRBD1. V was pared by 7 bases and J by 5 bases, with 8 bases of the junction left unmatched. CDR1 and CDR2 from the germline V gene are GTSNPN and SVGIG (reference sequence). The CDR3 loop spans 14 amino acids. The CDR3 DNA reads TGTGCCTCCTCCGGGACAGGGGACGATCAGCCCCAGCATTTT. It codes for CASSGTGDDQPQHF.

The chain recombines TRBV7-8 with TRBJ1-2, with D hard to call. Germline CDR1 reads SGHVS; CDR2 reads FQNEAQ. Trimming removed 2 bases at V and 6 bases at J, with 19 bases between. The CDR3 has 16 amino acids. The DNA for the CDR3 is TGTGCCAGCAGCTTAATGGTGGGATCCCCGGGAAATGGCTACACCTTC. Translation gives CASSLMVGSPGNGYTF.

The rearrangement uses TRBV7-2 and TRBJ2-7, with D perhaps being TRBD1 or TRBD2 (5 bases each). The germline CDR1 and CDR2 sequences are SGHTA and FQGNSA. The germline V and J ends were trimmed by 3 bases and 7 bases, with 19 bases remaining between them. This CDR3 contains 15 residues. The CDR3 here is CASSFTGTAPLEQYF. The CDR3 DNA reads TGTGCCAGCAGCTTCACCGGGACCGCCCCCTTAGAGCAGTACTTC. Drawing the rest from reference TRBV7-2 and TRBJ2-7, the complete variable domain is GAGVSQSPSNKVTEKGKDVELRCDPISGHTALYWYRQSLGQGLEFLIYFQGNSAPDKSGLPSDRFSAERTGGSVSTLTIQRTQQEDSAVYLCASSFTGTAPLEQYFGPGTRLTVT.

A few counts support this clone. This chain links TRBV30 with TRBJ2-7; D gene uncertain. Looked up from germline, CDR1 is GTSNPN and CDR2 is SVGIG (reference sequence). This CDR3 region has 12 residues. V lost 8 bases and J lost 5, with 16 bases in between. The DNA of the CDR3 is TGTGCCGGCAACATCCGGAACAACGAGCAGTACTTC. Protein sequence: CAGNIRNNEQYF. Drawing the rest from reference TRBV30 and TRBJ2-7, the complete variable domain is SQTIHQWPATLVQPVGSPLSLECTVEGTSNPNLYWYRQAAGRGLQLLFYSVGIGQISSEVPQNLSASRPQDRQFILSSKKLLLSDSGFYLCAGNIRNNEQYFGPGTRLTVT.

The chain is built from TRBV4-3 and TRBJ2-1; D is possibly TRBD1 (5 bases). The CDR3 consists of 15 residues. V was shortened by 4 bases and J by 0 bases, with 10 bases between the two germline ends. CDR1 is LGHNA and CDR2 is YSLEER in the germline V gene. The CDR3 here is CASSLDTSSYNEQFF. The CDR3 nucleotides are TGCGCCAGCAGCCTGGACACGAGCTCCTACAATGAGCAGTTCTTC.

This clone was counted only a few times. The CDR3 DNA reads TGTGCCACTGTTACAGGGGGCGACTATGGCTACACCTTC. Translating it yields CATVTGGDYGYTF. The V call is TRBV6-5, the J call TRBJ1-2; 9 nucleotides match TRBD1. The length of the CDR3 is 13 residues. J gave up 3 bases and V 10 bases, and 6 bases lay outside the gene matches. Germline V gene data show CDR1 as MNHEY and CDR2 as SVGAGI.

The chain couples TRBV11-2 to TRBJ1-2; perhaps TRBD1 as D (5 bases). The CDR3 contains 16 residues. V lost 5 bases and J 1 base, leaving 17 bases between the germline ends. From germline, CDR1 is SGHAT and CDR2 FQNNGV. DNA for the CDR3: TGTGCCAGCAGCCTAATCGGGGGTCGGGTTAACTATGGCTACACCTTC. Protein product: CASSLIGGRVNYGYTF.

CDR3 nucleotide sequence: TGTGCCAGCAGTGCTTCAGGGGGCAATTCACCCCTCCACTTT. Translation: CASSASGGNSPLHF. V is TRBV25-1 and J is TRBJ1-6; 8 nucleotides align to TRBD1. The CDR3 is 14 amino acids. The germline CDR1 and CDR2 sequences are MGHDK and SYGVNS. With V trimmed by 4 bases and J by 7 bases, 3 bases remained unmatched.

This clone came up a few times. The chain couples TRBV19 to TRBJ2-2; perhaps TRBD2 as D (6 bases). V gave up 8 bases and J gave up 2 bases, with 9 bases separating them. Looked up from germline, CDR1 is LNHDA and CDR2 is SQIVND (reference sequence). The CDR3 has 13 residues. Here the CDR3 reads CASRRDNTGELFF. The CDR3 DNA is TGTGCCAGTCGGCGGGACAACACCGGGGAGCTGTTTTTT.

The gene calls are TRBV14 and TRBJ1-1; TRBD1 aligns across 9 bases. The V segment lost 6 bases and the J segment 4 bases; nucleotides outside the gene matches: 6. The CDR3 runs 14 residues. Germline V gene data show CDR1 as SGHDN and CDR2 as FVKESK. CDR3 nucleotides: TGTGCCAGCAGACACCGGGACAGGGCCACTGAAGCTTTCTTT. Translating it yields CASRHRDRATEAFF. Full variable domain (outside the CDR3, taken from reference TRBV14 and TRBJ1-1): EAGVTQFPSHSVIEKGQTVTLRCDPISGHDNLYWYRRVMGKEIKFLLHFVKESKQDESGMPNNRFLAERTGGTYSTLKVQPAELEDSGVYFCASRHRDRATEAFFGQGTRLTVV.

The rearrangement joins TRBV28 to TRBJ1-2, with 10 bases that match TRBD1. CDR3 size: 18 residues. V lost 8 bases and J lost 4; bases outside the gene matches: 19. Germline lookup yields CDR1 MDHEN and CDR2 SYDVKM. The CDR3, as DNA: TGTGCCAGCTCCCGAGCGGTCAGGGACAGGGGAAAGTTCTATGGCTACACCTTC. Residues: CASSRAVRDRGKFYGYTF.

The rearrangement joins TRBV5-1 to TRBJ2-5; the D call may be TRBD1 or TRBD2 (5 bases each). The J call may be wrong; the DNA end is better matched by TRBJ2-7. This CDR3 has 13 residues. The germline gives CDR1 SGHRS, CDR2 YFSETQ. The DNA for the CDR3 is TGCGCCAGCAGCTGGGACGTTTCCTACGAGCAGTACTTC. Its translation: CASSWDVSYEQYF.

The V gene is TRBV28, the J gene TRBJ1-4; D remains ambiguous. Per the germline V gene, CDR1 is MDHEN and CDR2 is SYDVKM. This CDR3 spans 11 amino acids. With 3 bases removed from V and 7 bases from J, the gap between germline ends came to 3 bases. CDR3 nucleotide sequence: TGTGCCAGCAGTTTTGGTGAAAAACTGTTTTTT. This translates into CASSFGEKLFF. Based on the CDR3 plus reference TRBV28 and TRBJ1-4, the full variable domain is DVKVTQSSRYLVKRTGEKVFLECVQDMDHENMFWYRQDPGLGLRLIYFSYDVKMKEKGDIPEGYSVSREKKERFSLILESASTNQTSMYLCASSFGEKLFFGSGTQLSVL.

Only one count was recorded for this clone. This chain uses TRBV5-1 with TRBJ2-1; 13 nucleotides agree with TRBD2. The germline gives CDR1 SGHRS, CDR2 YFSETQ. CDR3 length equals 17 residues. Trimming at V came to 0 bases and at J to 0 bases, leaving 0 bases not matched to a gene. CDR3 loop: CASSLGTSGGSYNEQFF. In DNA form, the CDR3 reads TGCGCCAGCAGCTTGGGGACTAGCGGGGGCTCCTACAATGAGCAGTTCTTC.

The V gene is TRBV11-2, the J gene TRBJ1-2, with D possibly being TRBD1 (5 bases). Trimming took off 5 bases at V and 5 bases at J, with 18 bases between the two ends. Germline assignment: CDR1 SGHAT and CDR2 FQNNGV. This CDR3 has 15 amino acids. CDR3: CASSPGVQKIYGYTF. The CDR3 bases are TGTGCCAGCAGCCCGGGGGTGCAGAAAATTTATGGCTACACCTTC. Complete variable domain (other parts from reference TRBV11-2 and TRBJ1-2): EAGVAQSPRYKIIEKRQSVAFWCNPISGHATLYWYQQILGQGPKLLIQFQNNGVVDDSQLPKDRFSAERLKGVDSTLKIQPAKLEDSAVYLCASSPGVQKIYGYTFGSGTRLTVV.

V gene TRBV5-4 combines with J gene TRBJ1-2, with D uncertain. V was clipped by 4 bases and J by 1 base, with 8 bases between them. The germline V gene encodes CDR1 SGHNT and CDR2 YYREEE (reference sequence). CDR3 length: 13 amino acids. The CDR3 is CASSRGINYGYTF. The CDR3 nucleotides read TGTGCCAGCAGCCGCGGGATTAACTATGGCTACACCTTC.

This chain connects TRBV30 to TRBJ1-6; D gene unclear. Trimming stripped 2 bases from V and 7 bases from J, with 6 bases between. The CDR3 extends over 12 amino acids. CDR1 and CDR2 (germline): GTSNPN, SVGIG (reference sequence). For the CDR3, the DNA is TGTGCCTGGAGTCCTTCGAATTCACCCCTCCACTTT. Amino acids: CAWSPSNSPLHF.

This clone has only a few counts. This CDR3 is also generated by other DNA sequences in the sample. The gene calls are TRBV5-1 and TRBJ1-5; TRBD1 matches 7 bases. Per germline, CDR1 SGHRS and CDR2 YFSETQ. V trimming: 0 bases; J trimming: 4 bases; junction bases outside the gene matches: 4. The CDR3 is made up of 15 amino acids. The chain's CDR3 is CASSLEGQRNQPQHF. In nucleotides, the CDR3 is TGCGCCAGCAGCTTGGAGGGACAGCGAAATCAGCCCCAGCATTTT.